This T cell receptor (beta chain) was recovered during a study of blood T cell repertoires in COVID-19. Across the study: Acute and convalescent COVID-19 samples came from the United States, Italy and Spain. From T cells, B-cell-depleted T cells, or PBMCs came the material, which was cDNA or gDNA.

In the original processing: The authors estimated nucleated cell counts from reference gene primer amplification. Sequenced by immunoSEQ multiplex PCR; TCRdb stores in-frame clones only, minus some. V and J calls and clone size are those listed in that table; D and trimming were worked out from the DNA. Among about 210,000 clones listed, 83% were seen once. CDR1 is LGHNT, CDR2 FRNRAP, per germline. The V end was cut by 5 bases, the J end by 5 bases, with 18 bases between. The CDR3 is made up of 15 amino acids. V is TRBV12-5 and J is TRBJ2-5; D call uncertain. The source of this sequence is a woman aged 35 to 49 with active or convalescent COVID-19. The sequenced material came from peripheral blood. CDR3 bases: TGTGCTAGTGGTAGATCACCTCTTGTGGGCGAGACCCAGTACTTC. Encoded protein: CASGRSPLVGETQYF. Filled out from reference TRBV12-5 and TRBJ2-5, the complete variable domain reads DARVTQTPRHKVTEMGQEVTMRCQPILGHNTVFWYRQTMMQGLELLAYFRNRAPLDDSGMPKDRFSAEMPDATLATLKIQPSEPRDSAVYFCASGRSPLVGETQYFGPGTRLLVL.